The 8 T cell receptor beta chains listed next were all sequenced from one sample in a study of CD8+CD57+ T cells in acquired aplastic anemia. Patients selected for sequencing had displayed CD8+CD57+ cell expansion by flow cytometry. The template used for profiling TCR beta VDJ and CDR3 was genomic DNA. One entry per CDR3 protein, called by TCRdb with MiXCR from the reads. Among 200,000 or so distinct CDR3 sequences listed, 65% were seen once. The sequencing input was sorted CD4+, CD8+, or CD8+CD57+ T cells (not recorded which) from PBMCs. The receptors here all came from a human donor with aplastic anemia.

This clonotype appeared once. The V and J genes are TRBV6-4 and TRBJ2-1; TRBD2 might be the D (6 bases). Germline lookup yields CDR1 MRHNA and CDR2 SNTAGT. V lost 0 bases, J lost 6 bases, and 9 bases lay in between. There are 14 residues in the CDR3. This CDR3 is CASSDSTGGNEQFF. The CDR3 coding sequence is TGTGCCAGCAGTGACTCGACCGGGGGCAATGAGCAGTTCTTC.

About this clonotype: No conserved phenylalanine or tryptophan is present at the end of the CDR3, so a read error is the likely explanation. This rearrangement joins TRBV19 to TRBJ1-5, with no clear D. This CDR3 is 12 amino acids long. The germline V and J ends were trimmed by 3 bases and 8 bases, with 8 bases remaining between them. CDR1 LNHDA and CDR2 SQIVND come from the germline V gene (reference sequence). For the CDR3, the DNA is TGTGCCAGTAGTATGGTGGTGGAGCCCCAGCATTCT. This encodes CASSMVVEPQHS.

The chain combines TRBV2 with TRBJ2-7; maybe TRBD1 (6 bases). This CDR3 comprises 13 residues. V was trimmed by 5 bases and J by 5 bases, leaving 13 bases between them. CDR1 and CDR2 (germline): SNHLY, FYNNEI. CDR3 protein: CASSLQGTDEQYF. CDR3 coding DNA: TGTGCCAGCAGTCTACAGGGAACGGACGAGCAGTACTTC.

This clonotype has a handful of counts. The chain recombines TRBV7-9 with TRBJ2-5; 10 bases are a match to TRBD2. The CDR3 spans 15 residues. Trimming at V came to 2 bases and at J to 5 bases, leaving 5 bases not matched to a gene. The germline gives CDR1 SEHNR, CDR2 FQNEAQ (reference sequence). The CDR3 region has the DNA TGTGCCAGCAGCTTACTAGCGGGAGCAGGGGAGACCCAGTACTTC. Residues: CASSLLAGAGETQYF.

The chain is built from TRBV6-2 or TRBV6-3 and TRBJ1-4, with D unresolved. Per germline, CDR1 MNHEY and CDR2 SVGEGT. This CDR3 spans 17 amino acids. Trimming removed 6 bases at V and 0 bases at J, with 17 bases between. The CDR3 reads CASRRRQNIATNEKLFF. CDR3 DNA: TGTGCCAGCAGACGCAGGCAGAATATTGCAACTAATGAAAAACTGTTTTTT.

This clonotype was observed many times. This chain connects TRBV7-8 to TRBJ2-3; D possibly uses TRBD1 or TRBD2 (6 bases each). With 1 base removed from V and 2 bases from J, the gap between germline ends came to 22 bases. The CDR3 runs 19 residues. The V gene's germline CDR1 is SGHVS and CDR2 FQNEAQ. CDR3 residues: CASSLVLLGGEDFTDTQYF. The DNA of the CDR3 is TGTGCCAGCAGCTTAGTACTTTTGGGGGGCGAGGACTTCACAGATACGCAGTATTTT.

This clonotype turned up a few times. V usage is TRBV15 and J usage is TRBJ2-7; D may be TRBD1 (6 bases). The CDR3 totals 13 residues. The germline V and J ends were trimmed by 4 bases and 6 bases, with 13 bases remaining between them. Germline lookup yields CDR1 LNHNV and CDR2 YYDKDF (reference sequence). The DNA of the CDR3 is TGTGCCACCAGCACCCTTGACAGGCTCGAGCAGTACTTC. As protein: CATSTLDRLEQYF.

The J gene is TRBJ2-7, the V gene TRBV10-3, with 13 bases matching TRBD2. Trimming removed 10 bases from V and 3 bases from J; junction bases left unmatched: 9. This CDR3 contains 15 residues. Germline loops: CDR1 ENHRY, CDR2 SYGVKD. CDR3 in amino acids: CATRGLAGRGYEQYF. CDR3 sequence (DNA): TGTGCCACAAGGGGACTAGCGGGACGGGGCTACGAGCAGTACTTC.